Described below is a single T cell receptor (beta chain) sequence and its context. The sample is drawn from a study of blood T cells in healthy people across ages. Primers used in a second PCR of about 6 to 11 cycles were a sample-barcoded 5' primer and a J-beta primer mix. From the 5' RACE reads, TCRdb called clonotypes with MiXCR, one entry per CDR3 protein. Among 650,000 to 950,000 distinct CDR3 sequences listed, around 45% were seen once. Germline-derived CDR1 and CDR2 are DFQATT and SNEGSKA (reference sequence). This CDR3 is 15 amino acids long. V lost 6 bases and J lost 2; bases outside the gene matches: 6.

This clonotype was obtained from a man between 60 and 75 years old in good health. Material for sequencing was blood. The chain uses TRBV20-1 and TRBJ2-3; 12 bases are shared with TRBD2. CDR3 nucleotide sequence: TGCAGTGCCCCCGGGACTAGCGGGTTCACAGATACGCAGTATTTT. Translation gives CSAPGTSGFTDTQYF.